One and the same sample provided the 13 T cell receptor beta chains below, sequenced in a study of blood T cell repertoires in COVID-19. The assay was immunoSEQ multiplex PCR, and TCRdb's table has in-frame clones only and misses some. The sample gives 45,000 to 55,000 clones, 80% to 90% of which show up once; 3% to 3.5% is in the top ten. The source material was peripheral blood. These TCRs come from a human donor in a cohort sampled during active COVID-19.

This chain links TRBV18 with TRBJ1-1, with 7 nucleotides matching TRBD1. Unmatched junction bases numbered 2, after V lost 3 bases and J lost 1 base. In germline, CDR1 is KGHSH, CDR2 LQKENI. The CDR3 length is 14 residues. The CDR3 region is CASSPQGGNTEAFF. The CDR3 DNA is TGTGCCAGCTCACCTCAGGGGGGGAACACTGAAGCTTTCTTT.

V usage is TRBV5-6 and J usage is TRBJ2-2; D is undetermined. This CDR3 region has 13 residues. CDR1 and CDR2 (germline): SGHDT, YYEEEE. The germline V and J ends were trimmed by 4 bases and 6 bases, with 10 bases remaining between them. CDR3 nucleotides: TGTGCCAGCAGCATGGCCCCCTCCGGGGAGCTGTTTTTT. Encoded protein: CASSMAPSGELFF.

The rearrangement joins TRBV7-9 to TRBJ2-1, with TRBD1 matching over 7 bases. Trimming cost V 5 bases and J 2 bases; bases outside gene matches: 9. This CDR3 has 16 residues. The V gene's germline CDR1 is SEHNR and CDR2 FQNEAQ (reference sequence). The CDR3 loop is CASSTLGDSTYNEQFF. The CDR3 DNA follows: TGTGCCAGCAGCACACTGGGGGACAGTACCTACAATGAGCAGTTCTTC.

The chain uses TRBV25-1 and TRBJ1-2; tentative D call: TRBD1 (6 bases). This CDR3 has 15 residues. The germline CDR1 and CDR2 sequences are MGHDK and SYGVNS. The V gene lost 3 bases and the J gene lost 3 bases, with 14 bases spanning the gap. The CDR3 spells CASSEGGHVDYGYTF. Written as DNA, the CDR3 is TGTGCCAGCAGTGAGGGGGGGCACGTAGACTATGGCTACACCTTC.

This clone was counted a single time. V gene TRBV7-8 combines with J gene TRBJ1-4; weak D call: TRBD1 (5 bases). This CDR3 comprises 15 residues. CDR1 and CDR2 from the germline V gene are SGHVS and FQNEAQ. Deletions cut 1 base from V and 4 bases from J, with 10 bases between. For the CDR3, the DNA is TGTGCCAGCAGCTTAGTTGGACACCTTAATGAAAAACTGTTTTTT. Amino acids: CASSLVGHLNEKLFF. The full variable domain, with the rest looked up from reference TRBV7-8 and TRBJ1-4, is GAGVSQSPRYKVAKRGQDVALRCDPISGHVSLFWYQQALGQGPEFLTYFQNEAQLDKSGLPSDRFFAERPEGSVSTLKIQRTQQEDSAVYLCASSLVGHLNEKLFFGSGTQLSVL.

This chain joins TRBV5-6 and TRBJ2-3, with 7 bases that match TRBD1. Germline CDR1 is SGHDT and CDR2 is YYEEEE. With V trimmed by 3 bases and J by 1 base, 11 bases remained unmatched. CDR3 size: 17 residues. The CDR3 DNA follows: TGTGCCAGCAGCTCAACCGCTGGACAGGTTGGCACAGATACGCAGTATTTT. This encodes CASSSTAGQVGTDTQYF.

This rearrangement joins TRBV3-1 (or the pseudogene TRBV3-2) to TRBJ1-2; TRBD1 might be the D (5 bases). This CDR3 is built from 13 residues. Trimming took 1 base from V and 5 from J, leaving 8 bases between them. Germline CDR1 LGHDT, CDR2 YNNKEL (reference sequence). This chain's CDR3 is CASSQGSGYGYTF. The DNA of the CDR3 is TGTGCCAGCAGCCAAGGGTCAGGGTATGGCTACACCTTC.

CDR3 sequence (DNA): TGTGCCAGCTCACCACCAGCTACTAATGAAAAACTGTTTTTT. Residues: CASSPPATNEKLFF. V usage is TRBV18 and J usage is TRBJ1-4; the D is unclear. This CDR3 contains 14 residues. CDR1 and CDR2 (germline): KGHSH, LQKENI. V was clipped by 0 bases and J by 2 bases, with 4 bases between them.

The gene calls are TRBV11-2 and TRBJ2-5; perhaps TRBD2 as D (5 bases). The CDR3 has 16 residues. The germline gives CDR1 SGHAT, CDR2 FQNNGV. Trimming took 0 bases from V and 1 from J, leaving 12 bases between them. The CDR3 sequence: CASSLDGWAGQETQYF. Here the CDR3 DNA reads TGTGCCAGCAGCTTAGATGGTTGGGCGGGCCAAGAGACCCAGTACTTC. Full variable domain (remainder filled in from reference TRBV11-2 and TRBJ2-5): EAGVAQSPRYKIIEKRQSVAFWCNPISGHATLYWYQQILGQGPKLLIQFQNNGVVDDSQLPKDRFSAERLKGVDSTLKIQPAKLEDSAVYLCASSLDGWAGQETQYFGPGTRLLVL.

This clone came up once. The chain combines TRBV4-2 with TRBJ1-4, with a possible D match to TRBD1 (5 bases). Trimming removed 0 bases from V and 1 base from J, with 9 bases in between. Germline V gene lookup returns CDR1 LGHNA and CDR2 YNFKEQ. The CDR3 runs 16 residues. The CDR3 DNA sequence: TGTGCCAGCAGCCAAGATCCCAGGGAAACTAATGAAAAACTGTTTTTT. Amino acids: CASSQDPRETNEKLFF.

This chain joins TRBV28 and TRBJ1-1; possible D gene TRBD1, 6 bases. V lost 11 bases to trimming and J lost 2 bases, with 12 bases between them. The germline gives CDR1 MDHEN, CDR2 SYDVKM. This CDR3 is built from 12 residues. The chain's CDR3 is CAAGTTNTEAFF. The CDR3, as DNA: TGTGCCGCAGGGACAACCAACACTGAAGCTTTCTTT.

The chain has TRBV6-2 or TRBV6-3 and TRBJ2-2; D not certain. The CDR3 totals 15 residues. The V and J ends lost 2 bases and 2 bases respectively, with 9 bases between them. CDR1 and CDR2 from the germline V gene are MNHEY and SVGEGT. DNA for the CDR3: TGTGCCAGCAGTTACGGGCAGGTTAACACCGGGGAGCTGTTTTTT. This sequence encodes CASSYGQVNTGELFF.

This rearrangement joins TRBV19 to TRBJ2-7, with 7 bases identical to TRBD1. The CDR3 consists of 14 residues. Germline V gives CDR1 LNHDA, CDR2 SQIVND (reference sequence). The V gene end was trimmed by 4 bases and the J gene end by 0 bases; junction bases not matched to a gene: 3. The CDR3 DNA follows: TGTGCCAGTAGTAAGGGGGCCGGCTCCTACGAGCAGTACTTC. The encoded protein is CASSKGAGSYEQYF.